Below, one T cell receptor (beta chain) is given with its context. Its specificity is unknown. It was CD45RO-negative cells, positively selected for CCR7, that made up naive CD8 cells, with terminally differentiated effector memory CD45RA+ cells excluded. Genomic DNA of each subset was evenly split across several immunoSEQ plates. Authors' data handling: Junction-only immunoSEQ sequences carried no quality scores, so filtering differed. The data were produced by immunoSEQ multiplex PCR, yet TCRdb's version contains in-frame clones alone and is incomplete. D and trimming were read from the DNA, whereas the V and J calls and clone size are those reported in that table. The profile covers about 2 million clones, with approximately 94% appearing a single time and 0.9% to 1.3% taken by the ten largest. Germline trimming cut 4 bases from V and 3 bases from J; bases unmatched to any gene: 9. The CDR3 consists of 16 residues. Germline loops: CDR1 PRHDT, CDR2 FYEKMQ (reference sequence).

This specimen comes from a study of shared clonotypes between healthy human individuals. Study observations and caveats: Shared clonotypes: roughly 5% naive CD4, around 3.5% naive CD8, roughly 2.4% memory CD4, 0.4% memory CD8.

The V and J genes are TRBV13 and TRBJ1-1; 9 bases line up with TRBD1. The sequencing sample was made of naive CD8+ T cells sorted from blood. This sequence was found in a man between 18 and 35 years old in good health. Here the CDR3 reads CASSSQPRTGDTEAFF. The CDR3 region has the DNA TGTGCCAGCAGCTCACAACCGCGGACAGGGGACACTGAAGCTTTCTTT.